One TCR beta chain is described in this entry. It has no known antigen specificity. No much larger clonotype is one base removed from it; base qualities were not supplied. The CDR3 holds 15 amino acids from the cysteine to the phenylalanine. The entry retains the CDR3 DNA only, 45 bases that are in frame from base 1. V is reduced by 6 bases and J by 2 bases, leaving a spacing of 13 bases between them. CDR1 and CDR2 are read off the germline V gene (reference sequence) as LNHDA and SQIVND. These data are taken from a study of OX40 agonist ivuxolimab in advanced cancers. Turning to the overall study: Ivuxolimab was an agonistic, fully human IgG2 monoclonal antibody directed against OX40 (CD134), a costimulatory receptor. In the dose-escalation cohort, around 80% of patients were male, and the mean age was roughly 60 years with a range of roughly 20 to 85. Of the approximately 53 patients in dose escalation, some 19 had hepatocellular carcinoma, about 15 had melanoma, 9 had renal cell carcinoma and 9 had head and neck cancer. Partial responses were achieved by three dose-escalation patients, of whom one had hepatocellular carcinoma and two had cutaneous melanoma. Intravenous ivuxolimab was administered to patients every 2 weeks at six dose levels: 0.01, 0.1, 0.3, 1.5, 3 and 10 mg/kg. The paper reports the monotherapy dose-escalation portion (N ≈ 52 patients) of the phase I ivuxolimab trial. Peripheral TCRbeta sequencing aimed to test whether ivuxolimab altered TCR sequence diversity and caused clonal T-cell expansion. Prior anti-PD-1, anti-PD-L1 or anti-CTLA-4 therapy was permitted, and checkpoint inhibitors had been received by about 44% of dose-escalation patients. Overall study outcomes, separate from this receptor: At doses from 0.1 to 3.0 mg/kg, clonal expansion was seen in both CD4+ and CD8+ blood T cells between baseline and week 6. On average, CD8+ T cells showed more expanded clones than CD4+ T cells after ivuxolimab. Antigen specificity was not determined for the clonally expanded peripheral T cells. Low levels of normalized T-cell clonal expansion were also seen in some patients who did not respond. In partial responders in the 0.1-3.0 mg/kg groups, normalized peripheral clonal expansion was found to be among the lowest, especially among CD8+ T cells.

To sequence the TCRbeta CDR3 region, genomic DNA was isolated from the sorted cells. TCRbeta CDR3 regions were sequenced using the immunoSEQ Assay. TCRdb retrieved this table from immuneACCESS and kept in-frame rearrangements only. Not all clones are present; in checked studies, unresolved V genes account for under half, and no reason is known for the remainder. In all, the sample holds 60,000 or so clones, and roughly 83% of those were seen once. The top ten hold over 2% of the sample. Patients with a history of autoimmune disease or receiving systemic immunosuppression were excluded from the trial. Peripheral blood for TCR sequencing was drawn from every dose cohort at baseline, at cycle 4 day 1 and at cycle 7 day 1. The samples were drawn from a first-in-human, open-label, multicenter phase I dose-escalation trial of ivuxolimab. Adults with locally advanced or metastatic melanoma, renal cell, hepatocellular, or head and neck squamous cell carcinoma were enrolled in the trial. CD4+ and CD8+ T cells were sorted separately from peripheral blood before TCR sequencing.

This specimen was CD4+ or CD8+ T cells sorted from blood, taken in a trial of the OX40 agonist ivuxolimab. The receptor's source is an adult with an advanced solid tumor such as melanoma, head and neck, liver or kidney cancer. The chain is made from TRBV19 and TRBJ2-2; the D segment could be TRBD2, given 6 matching bases. The CDR3 here reads CASSRNGGNTGELFF. The nucleotide sequence is TGTGCCAGTAGCCGTAACGGGGGAAACACCGGGGAGCTGTTTTTT.